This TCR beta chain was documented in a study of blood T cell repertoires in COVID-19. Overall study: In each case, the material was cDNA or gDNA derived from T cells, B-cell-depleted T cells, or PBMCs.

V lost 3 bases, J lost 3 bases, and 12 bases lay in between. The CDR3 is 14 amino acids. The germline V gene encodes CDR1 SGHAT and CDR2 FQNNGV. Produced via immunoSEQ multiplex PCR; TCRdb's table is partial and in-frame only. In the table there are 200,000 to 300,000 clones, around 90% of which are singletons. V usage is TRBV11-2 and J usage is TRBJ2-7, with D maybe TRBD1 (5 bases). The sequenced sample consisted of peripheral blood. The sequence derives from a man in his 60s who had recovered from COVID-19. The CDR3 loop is CASSFSRANYEQYF. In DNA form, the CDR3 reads TGTGCCAGCAGCTTCTCCAGGGCAAACTACGAGCAGTACTTC.